The 16 T cell receptor beta chains below all came from one sample that was sequenced in a study of shared T cell receptors in the human thymus. TCRdb's copy holds only in-frame clones and misses some; the assay was immunoSEQ multiplex PCR. Here the sample spans about 710,000 clones, more than 70% being singletons. These data also formed part of another study, on human thymus T cells.

Sequenced input: thymocytes. The receptors come from a boy in the first two years of life with a congenital heart defect.

This clone has only one observation. The chain joins TRBV14 to TRBJ2-3, with TRBD1 matching over 8 bases. The CDR3 totals 16 residues. The ends lost 0 bases at V and 5 bases at J; junction bases unmatched: 7. CDR1 and CDR2 (germline): SGHDN, FVKESK. The CDR3 nucleotides read TGTGCCAGCAGCCAAGATCAAACAGGGGGAGGAGATACGCAGTATTTT. Its protein product is CASSQDQTGGGDTQYF. Full variable domain (rest looked up from reference TRBV14 and TRBJ2-3): EAGVTQFPSHSVIEKGQTVTLRCDPISGHDNLYWYRRVMGKEIKFLLHFVKESKQDESGMPNNRFLAERTGGTYSTLKVQPAELEDSGVYFCASSQDQTGGGDTQYFGPGTRLTVL.

This chain links TRBV5-8 with TRBJ1-6, with a tentative D call TRBD1 (5 bases). The CDR3 runs 15 residues. Germline V gives CDR1 SGHTS, CDR2 YDEGEE. Deletions cut 9 bases from V and 3 bases from J, with 16 bases between. CDR3 sequence (DNA): TGTGCCACCCGGAAGGGGTCAGGCTATAATTCACCCCTCCACTTT. Its translation is CATRKGSGYNSPLHF.

The CDR3 DNA follows: TGTGCCAGCAGCCTAAACTACGAGCAGTACTTC. It codes for CASSLNYEQYF. V and J are TRBV7-9 and TRBJ2-7; D is undetermined. The CDR3 is 11 amino acids. Trimming pared 5 bases from V and 3 bases from J, leaving 5 bases between. The germline CDR1 and CDR2 sequences are SEHNR and FQNEAQ (reference sequence).

This clone was recorded only once. The chain has TRBV6-5 and TRBJ1-6; 7 bases are a match to TRBD1. Germline loops: CDR1 MNHEY, CDR2 SVGAGI. The CDR3 loop spans 15 amino acids. The V segment lost 5 bases and the J segment 10 bases; nucleotides outside the gene matches: 11. The DNA for the CDR3 is TGTGCCAGCAGTCGAGACAGGGAGGAGCGGTCACCCCTCCACTTT. It encodes CASSRDREERSPLHF.

This clone was detected once. This chain uses TRBV7-6 with TRBJ2-1, with 8 bases matching TRBD2. Germline V gene data show CDR1 as SGHVS and CDR2 as FNYEAQ. CDR3 length equals 16 residues. Trimming cost V 3 bases and J 1 base; bases outside gene matches: 5. CDR3 in amino acids: CASSLEIAGSYNEQFF. In DNA, the CDR3 is TGTGCCAGCAGCTTGGAAATAGCGGGATCCTACAATGAGCAGTTCTTC.

This chain joins TRBV6-5 and TRBJ2-1; 7 positions match TRBD1. Trimming removed 5 bases from V and 7 bases from J; junction bases left unmatched: 8. The V gene's germline CDR1 is MNHEY and CDR2 SVGAGI. This CDR3 is 14 amino acids long. CDR3 residues: CASSTGTASNEQFF. The CDR3 bases are TGTGCCAGCAGTACCGGGACAGCTAGTAATGAGCAGTTCTTC.

The chain links TRBV6-1 to TRBJ1-4, with TRBD1 matching 7 bases. Trimming removed 6 bases from V and 6 bases from J; junction bases left unmatched: 7. The CDR3 consists of 14 residues. CDR1 is MNHNS, CDR2 SASEGT, per germline. CDR3 in DNA: TGTGCCAGCAGCCCGACAGGGTCATATGAAAAACTGTTTTTT. It is translated as CASSPTGSYEKLFF.

The chain joins TRBV28 to TRBJ2-5; TRBD1 is a possible D gene (6 bases). There are 20 residues in the CDR3. Germline V gene sequence: CDR1 MDHEN, CDR2 SYDVKM. Between the trimmed V and J ends, which lost 2 bases and 5 bases, there was a span of 30 bases. The CDR3 is CASSLRLRQVYPTPGETQYF. The CDR3 DNA sequence: TGTGCCAGCAGTTTAAGGCTCCGACAGGTCTACCCTACACCAGGGGAGACCCAGTACTTC.

This rearrangement joins TRBV4-1 to TRBJ1-1, with D uncertain. Germline V gene lookup returns CDR1 MGHRA and CDR2 YSYEKL. Trimming took off 1 base at V and 4 bases at J, with 10 bases between the two ends. This CDR3 has 14 residues. The CDR3 DNA reads TGCGCCAGCAGCCAAGGGGTCCCGGGCACTGAAGCTTTCTTT. The encoded protein is CASSQGVPGTEAFF.

The CDR3 reads CASSMGRSNQPQHF. Here the CDR3 DNA reads TGTGCCAGTAGTATGGGGCGAAGCAATCAGCCCCAGCATTTT. The chain joins TRBV19 to TRBJ1-5; the D gene is possibly TRBD1 (5 bases). The CDR3 has 14 amino acids. V lost 3 bases to trimming and J lost 1 base, with 7 bases between them. The germline V gene has CDR1 LNHDA and CDR2 SQIVND (reference sequence).

The chain's CDR3 is CASRPPQIFYEQYF. In nucleotides, the CDR3 is TGTGCCAGCAGACCCCCCCAGATATTCTACGAGCAGTACTTC. The rearrangement links TRBV28 to TRBJ2-7; no clear D gene. From germline, CDR1 is MDHEN and CDR2 SYDVKM. The CDR3 covers 14 residues. Trimming shortened V by 6 bases and J by 3 bases, and 15 bases separated the two germline ends. Variable domain in full (rest from reference TRBV28 and TRBJ2-7): DVKVTQSSRYLVKRTGEKVFLECVQDMDHENMFWYRQDPGLGLRLIYFSYDVKMKEKGDIPEGYSVSREKKERFSLILESASTNQTSMYLCASRPPQIFYEQYFGPGTRLTVT.

This clone was detected once. The chain uses TRBV7-4 and TRBJ2-2; unclear D gene. This CDR3 is 16 amino acids long. Deletions cut 2 bases from V and 5 bases from J, with 15 bases between. Germline CDR1 and CDR2: SGHVT and SQSDAQ. The CDR3 spells CASSLTYGRLTGELFF. CDR3 coding DNA: TGTGCCAGCAGCTTAACGTATGGGCGTCTAACCGGGGAGCTGTTTTTT.

CDR3 in DNA: TGTGCCAGCAGTCCAAGCGGGTTCTACAATGAGCAGTTCTTC. Its translation is CASSPSGFYNEQFF. The chain uses TRBV27 and TRBJ2-1; D is possibly TRBD2 (6 bases). Germline V lookup: CDR1 MNHEY, CDR2 SMNVEV (reference sequence). The CDR3 is made up of 14 amino acids. V lost 5 bases and J 3 bases, leaving 11 bases between the germline ends.

The chain uses TRBV7-8 and TRBJ1-3; D might be TRBD1 (5 bases). Germline CDR1 reads SGHVS; CDR2 reads FQNEAQ. This CDR3 spans 17 amino acids. V was clipped by 0 bases and J by 0 bases, with 12 bases between them. The CDR3: CASSLARGQSSGNTIYF. The CDR3 region has the DNA TGTGCCAGCAGCTTAGCGCGGGGCCAGAGCTCTGGAAACACCATATATTTT.

V usage is TRBV5-1 and J usage is TRBJ2-5, with 10 bases identical to TRBD2. The V gene's germline CDR1 is SGHRS and CDR2 YFSETQ. This CDR3 region has 15 residues. Trimming at V came to 0 bases and at J to 8 bases, leaving 7 bases not matched to a gene. This CDR3 is CASSLAGEREGTQYF. The CDR3 DNA follows: TGCGCCAGCAGCTTGGCCGGTGAGCGGGAGGGTACCCAGTACTTC.

V and J are TRBV9 and TRBJ2-1; TRBD2 agrees at 14 bases. CDR3 size: 19 residues. Germline CDR1 is SGDLS and CDR2 is YYNGEE. The V segment lost 4 bases and the J segment 4 bases; nucleotides outside the gene matches: 13. CDR3 in DNA: TGTGCCAGCAGCCCCGGCGGGACTAGCGGGAGAGGCCTTTACAATGAGCAGTTCTTC. Encoded protein: CASSPGGTSGRGLYNEQFF.